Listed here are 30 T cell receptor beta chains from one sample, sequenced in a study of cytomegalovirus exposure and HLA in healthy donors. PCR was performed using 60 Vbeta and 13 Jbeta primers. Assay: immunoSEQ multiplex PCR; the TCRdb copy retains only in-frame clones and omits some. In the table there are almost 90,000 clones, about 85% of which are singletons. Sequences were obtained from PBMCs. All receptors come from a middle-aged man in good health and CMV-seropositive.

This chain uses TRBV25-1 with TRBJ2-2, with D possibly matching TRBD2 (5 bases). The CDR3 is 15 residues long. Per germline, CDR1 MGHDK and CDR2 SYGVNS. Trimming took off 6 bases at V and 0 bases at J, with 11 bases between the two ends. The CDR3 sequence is CASRGIGANTGELFF. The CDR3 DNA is TGTGCCAGCAGGGGTATCGGGGCGAACACCGGGGAGCTGTTTTTT.

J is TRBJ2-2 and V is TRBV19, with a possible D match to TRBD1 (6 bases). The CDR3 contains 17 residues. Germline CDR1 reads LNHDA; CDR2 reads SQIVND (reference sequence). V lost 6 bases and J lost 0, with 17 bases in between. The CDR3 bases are TGTGCCAGTAGCCTAACCCCCACAGGGCCGAACACCGGGGAGCTGTTTTTT. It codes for CASSLTPTGPNTGELFF.

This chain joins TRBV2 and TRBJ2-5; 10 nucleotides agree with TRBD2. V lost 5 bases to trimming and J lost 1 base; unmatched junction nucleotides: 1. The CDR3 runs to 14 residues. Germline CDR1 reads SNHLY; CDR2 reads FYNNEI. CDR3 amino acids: CASSIAGGQETQYF. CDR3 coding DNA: TGTGCCAGCAGTATAGCGGGGGGCCAAGAGACCCAGTACTTC.

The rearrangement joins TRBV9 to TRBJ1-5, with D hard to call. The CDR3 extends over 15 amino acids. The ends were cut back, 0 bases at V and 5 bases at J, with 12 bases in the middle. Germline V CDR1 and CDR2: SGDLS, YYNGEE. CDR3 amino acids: CASSVDGVGDQPQHF. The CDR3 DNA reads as TGTGCCAGCAGCGTAGATGGGGTGGGAGATCAGCCCCAGCATTTT.

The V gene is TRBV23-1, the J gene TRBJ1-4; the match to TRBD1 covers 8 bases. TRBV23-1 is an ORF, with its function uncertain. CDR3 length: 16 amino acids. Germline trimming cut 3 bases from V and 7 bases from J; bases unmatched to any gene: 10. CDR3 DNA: TGCGCCAGCAGTCAGGTGTCGAGACAGGGGCGTGAAAAACTGTTTTTT. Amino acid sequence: CASSQVSRQGREKLFF.

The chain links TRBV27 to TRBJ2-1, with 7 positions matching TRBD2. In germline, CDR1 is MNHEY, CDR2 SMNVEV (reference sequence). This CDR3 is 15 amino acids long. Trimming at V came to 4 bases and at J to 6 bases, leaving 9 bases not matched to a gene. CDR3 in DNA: TGTGCCAGCAGTTATACAGCGGGGAAATCCAATGAGCAGTTCTTC. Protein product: CASSYTAGKSNEQFF.

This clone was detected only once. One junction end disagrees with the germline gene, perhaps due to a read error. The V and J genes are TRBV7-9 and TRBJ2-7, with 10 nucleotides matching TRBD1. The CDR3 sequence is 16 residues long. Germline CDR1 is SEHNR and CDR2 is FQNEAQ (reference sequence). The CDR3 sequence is CSSSLVGQGSYHEQYF. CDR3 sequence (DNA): TGTTCCAGCAGCTTAGTGGGACAGGGGAGTTATCACGAGCAGTACTTC.

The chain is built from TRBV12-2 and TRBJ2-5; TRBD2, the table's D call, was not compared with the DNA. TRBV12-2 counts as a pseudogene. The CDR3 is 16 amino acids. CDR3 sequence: CASRLGSSGRYETQYF. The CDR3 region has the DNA TGTGCAAGTCGCTTAGGGTCTAGCGGGAGGTACGAGACCCAGTACTTC.

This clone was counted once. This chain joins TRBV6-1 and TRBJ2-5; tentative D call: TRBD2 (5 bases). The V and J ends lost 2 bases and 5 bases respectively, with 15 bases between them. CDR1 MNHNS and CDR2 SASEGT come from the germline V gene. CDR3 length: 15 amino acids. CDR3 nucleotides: TGTGCCAGCAGTGAATCGGGAACGCACGGGGAGACCCAGTACTTC. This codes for CASSESGTHGETQYF.

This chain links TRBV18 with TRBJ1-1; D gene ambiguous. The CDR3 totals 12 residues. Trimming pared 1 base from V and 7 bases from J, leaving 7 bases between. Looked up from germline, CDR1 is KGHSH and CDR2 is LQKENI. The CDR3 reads CASSPQISEAFF. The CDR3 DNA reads TGTGCCAGCTCACCACAGATTAGTGAAGCTTTCTTT.

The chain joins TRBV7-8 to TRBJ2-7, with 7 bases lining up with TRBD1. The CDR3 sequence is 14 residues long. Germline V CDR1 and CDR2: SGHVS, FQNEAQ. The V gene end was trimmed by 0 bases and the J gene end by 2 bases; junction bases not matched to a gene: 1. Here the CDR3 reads CASSLAGGPYEQYF. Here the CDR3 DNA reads TGTGCCAGCAGCTTAGCAGGGGGCCCCTACGAGCAGTACTTC. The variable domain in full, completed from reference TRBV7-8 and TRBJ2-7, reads GAGVSQSPRYKVAKRGQDVALRCDPISGHVSLFWYQQALGQGPEFLTYFQNEAQLDKSGLPSDRFFAERPEGSVSTLKIQRTQQEDSAVYLCASSLAGGPYEQYFGPGTRLTVT.

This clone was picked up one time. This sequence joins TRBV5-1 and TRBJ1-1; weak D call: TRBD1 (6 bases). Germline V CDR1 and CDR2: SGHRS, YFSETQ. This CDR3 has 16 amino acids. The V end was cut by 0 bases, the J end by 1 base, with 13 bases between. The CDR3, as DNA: TGCGCCAGCAGCTTGGCCGGGGGGCCCGGGAACACTGAAGCTTTCTTT. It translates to CASSLAGGPGNTEAFF. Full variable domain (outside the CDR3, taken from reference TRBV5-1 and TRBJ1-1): KAGVTQTPRYLIKTRGQQVTLSCSPISGHRSVSWYQQTPGQGLQFLFEYFSETQRNKGNFPGRFSGRQFSNSRSEMNVSTLELGDSALYLCASSLAGGPGNTEAFFGQGTRLTVV.

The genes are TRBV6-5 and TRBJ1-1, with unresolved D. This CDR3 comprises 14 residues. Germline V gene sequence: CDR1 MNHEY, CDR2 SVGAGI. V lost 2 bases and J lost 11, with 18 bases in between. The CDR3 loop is CASSYRAEGPGAFF. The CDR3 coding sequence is TGTGCCAGCAGTTACCGGGCGGAGGGTCCGGGTGCTTTCTTT.

The CDR3 sequence is CASKGGLAGGRDTQYF. The CDR3 nucleotides are TGTGCCAGCAAGGGTGGGCTAGCGGGGGGCCGAGATACGCAGTATTTT. The chain carries TRBV2 and TRBJ2-3; 11 bases fit TRBD2. The V gene's germline CDR1 is SNHLY and CDR2 FYNNEI. The CDR3 has 16 amino acids. V lost 7 bases and J lost 5; bases outside the gene matches: 11.

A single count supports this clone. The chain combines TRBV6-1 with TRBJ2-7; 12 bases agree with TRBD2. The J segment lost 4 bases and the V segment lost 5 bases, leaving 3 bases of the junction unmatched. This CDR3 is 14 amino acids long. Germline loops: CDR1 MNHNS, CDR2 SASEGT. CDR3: CASSKTSGSYEQYF. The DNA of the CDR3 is TGTGCCAGCAGTAAGACTAGCGGGAGTTACGAGCAGTACTTC.

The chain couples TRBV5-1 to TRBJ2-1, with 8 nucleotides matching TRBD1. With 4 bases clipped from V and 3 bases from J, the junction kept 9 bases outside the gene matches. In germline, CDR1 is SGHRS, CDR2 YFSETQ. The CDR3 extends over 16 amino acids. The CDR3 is CASSPRTGLRYNEQFF. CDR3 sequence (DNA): TGCGCCAGCAGCCCTAGGACAGGGCTACGCTACAATGAGCAGTTCTTC.

The CDR3 is CASSIDRWTGRDNEQFF. CDR3 nucleotides: TGTGCCAGTAGTATAGATCGGTGGACAGGGCGGGACAATGAGCAGTTCTTC. V usage is TRBV19 and J usage is TRBJ2-1; 8 nucleotides agree with TRBD1. V dropped 0 bases and J dropped 5; count of bases not matched to a gene: 9. Germline CDR1 LNHDA, CDR2 SQIVND (reference sequence). This CDR3 region has 17 residues. Together with reference TRBV19 and TRBJ2-1, the CDR3 gives the full variable domain: DGGITQSPKYLFRKEGQNVTLSCEQNLNHDAMYWYRQDPGQGLRLIYYSQIVNDFQKGDIAEGYSVSREKKESFPLTVTSAQKNPTAFYLCASSIDRWTGRDNEQFFGPGTRLTVL.

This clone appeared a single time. As DNA, the CDR3 is TGTGCCAGCAGCAAGAGGACTAGCGGGGTCACAGATACGCAGTATTTT. Its protein product is CASSKRTSGVTDTQYF. J is TRBJ2-3 and V is TRBV21-1; no DNA check was done on the table's D call, TRBD2. TRBV21-1 has pseudogene status. This CDR3 contains 16 residues.

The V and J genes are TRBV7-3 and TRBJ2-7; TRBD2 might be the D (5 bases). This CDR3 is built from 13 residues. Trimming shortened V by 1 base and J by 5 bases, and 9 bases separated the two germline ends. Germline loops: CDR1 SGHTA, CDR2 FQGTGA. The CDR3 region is CASSLIPGNEQYF. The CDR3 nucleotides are TGTGCCAGCAGCTTAATCCCGGGGAACGAGCAGTACTTC.

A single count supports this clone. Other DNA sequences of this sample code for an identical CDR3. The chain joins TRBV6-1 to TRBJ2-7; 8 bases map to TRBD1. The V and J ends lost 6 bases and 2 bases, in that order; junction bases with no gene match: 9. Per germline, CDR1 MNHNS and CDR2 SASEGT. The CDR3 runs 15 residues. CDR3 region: CASSLRRDRTYEQYF. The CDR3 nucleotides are TGTGCCAGCAGCCTTCGCCGGGACAGGACCTACGAGCAGTACTTC.

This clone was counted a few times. CDR3 bases: TGTGCCAGCAGCCCGACCGGACAGTCCACAGATACGCAGTATTTT. Translated, it gives CASSPTGQSTDTQYF. This rearrangement joins TRBV7-3 to TRBJ2-3; perhaps TRBD1 as D (6 bases). The germline V gene encodes CDR1 SGHTA and CDR2 FQGTGA. V lost 5 bases and J 2 bases, leaving 14 bases between the germline ends. CDR3 length equals 15 residues. The full variable domain, in which reference TRBV7-3 and TRBJ2-3 provide the parts outside the CDR3, is GAGVSQTPSNKVTEKGKYVELRCDPISGHTALYWYRQSLGQGPEFLIYFQGTGAADDSGLPNDRFFAVRPEGSVSTLKIQRTERGDSAVYLCASSPTGQSTDTQYFGPGTRLTVL.

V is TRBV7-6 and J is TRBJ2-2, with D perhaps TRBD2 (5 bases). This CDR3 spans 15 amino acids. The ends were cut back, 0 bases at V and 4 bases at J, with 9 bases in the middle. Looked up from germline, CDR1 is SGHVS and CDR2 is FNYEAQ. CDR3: CASSLAGDVTGELFF. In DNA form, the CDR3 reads TGTGCCAGCAGCTTAGCGGGAGACGTCACCGGGGAGCTGTTTTTT.

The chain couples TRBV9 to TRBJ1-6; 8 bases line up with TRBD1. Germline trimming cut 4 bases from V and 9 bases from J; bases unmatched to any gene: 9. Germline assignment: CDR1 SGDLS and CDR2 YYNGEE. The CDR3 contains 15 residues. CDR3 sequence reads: CASSSQTGAGSPLHF. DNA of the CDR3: TGTGCCAGCAGCAGCCAGACAGGGGCCGGTTCACCCCTCCACTTT.

The DNA for the CDR3 is TGTGCCAGCAGCCGCGACGGGGGGGGCCTGGATACGCAGTATTTT. As protein: CASSRDGGGLDTQYF. The chain links TRBV7-2 to TRBJ2-3, with TRBD2 matching 8 bases. The length of the CDR3 is 15 residues. Per germline, CDR1 SGHTA and CDR2 FQGNSA. V trimming: 5 bases; J trimming: 6 bases; junction bases outside the gene matches: 10.

For the CDR3, the DNA is TGTGCCAGTAGTACCACAGGGGAGTATGGCTACACCTTC. Amino acids: CASSTTGEYGYTF. J is TRBJ1-2 and V is TRBV19; the match to TRBD1 covers 7 bases. Germline CDR1 and CDR2: LNHDA and SQIVND (reference sequence). CDR3 length equals 13 residues. The J segment lost 5 bases and the V segment lost 4 bases, leaving 4 bases of the junction unmatched.

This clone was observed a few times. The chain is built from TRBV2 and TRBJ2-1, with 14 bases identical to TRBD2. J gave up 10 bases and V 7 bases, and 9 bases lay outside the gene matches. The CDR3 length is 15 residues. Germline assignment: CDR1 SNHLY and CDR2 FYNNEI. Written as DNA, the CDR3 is TGTGCCAGCAACGCCGGGACTAGCGGGGGTAAGGAGCAGTTCTTC. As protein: CASNAGTSGGKEQFF. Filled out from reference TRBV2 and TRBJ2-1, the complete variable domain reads EPEVTQTPSHQVTQMGQEVILRCVPISNHLYFYWYRQILGQKVEFLVSFYNNEISEKSEIFDDQFSVERPDGSNFTLKIRSTKLEDSAMYFCASNAGTSGGKEQFFGPGTRLTVL.

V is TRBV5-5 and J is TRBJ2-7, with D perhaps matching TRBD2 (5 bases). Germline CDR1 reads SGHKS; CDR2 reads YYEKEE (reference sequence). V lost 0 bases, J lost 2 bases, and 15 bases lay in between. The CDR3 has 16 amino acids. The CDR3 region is CASSLARGSLPYEQYF. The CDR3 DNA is TGTGCCAGCAGCTTGGCAAGAGGGAGCCTTCCCTACGAGCAGTACTTC. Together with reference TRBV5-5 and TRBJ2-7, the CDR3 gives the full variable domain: DAGVTQSPTHLIKTRGQQVTLRCSPISGHKSVSWYQQVLGQGPQFIFQYYEKEERGRGNFPDRFSARQFPNYSSELNVNALLLGDSALYLCASSLARGSLPYEQYFGPGTRLTVT.

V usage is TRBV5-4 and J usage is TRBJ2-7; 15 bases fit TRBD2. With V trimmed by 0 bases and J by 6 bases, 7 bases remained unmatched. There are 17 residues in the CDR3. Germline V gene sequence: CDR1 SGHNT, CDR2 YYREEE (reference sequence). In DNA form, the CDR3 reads TGTGCCAGCAGCTTGGGGACTAGCGGGGGGGCGCTCAGCGAGCAGTACTTC. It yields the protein CASSLGTSGGALSEQYF.

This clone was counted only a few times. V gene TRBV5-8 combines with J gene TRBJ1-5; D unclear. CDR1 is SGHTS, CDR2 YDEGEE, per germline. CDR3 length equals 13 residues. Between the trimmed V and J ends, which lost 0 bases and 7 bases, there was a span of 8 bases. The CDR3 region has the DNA TGTGCCAGCAGCTTGGCCTTCGAGCAGCCCCAGCATTTT. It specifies CASSLAFEQPQHF.

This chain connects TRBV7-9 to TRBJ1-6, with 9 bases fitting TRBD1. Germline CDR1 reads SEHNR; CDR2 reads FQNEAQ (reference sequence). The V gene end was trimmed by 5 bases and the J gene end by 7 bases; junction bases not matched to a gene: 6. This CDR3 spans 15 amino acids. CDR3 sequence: CASSPGTGRNSPLHF. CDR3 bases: TGTGCCAGCAGCCCAGGGACAGGGCGCAATTCACCCCTCCACTTT.